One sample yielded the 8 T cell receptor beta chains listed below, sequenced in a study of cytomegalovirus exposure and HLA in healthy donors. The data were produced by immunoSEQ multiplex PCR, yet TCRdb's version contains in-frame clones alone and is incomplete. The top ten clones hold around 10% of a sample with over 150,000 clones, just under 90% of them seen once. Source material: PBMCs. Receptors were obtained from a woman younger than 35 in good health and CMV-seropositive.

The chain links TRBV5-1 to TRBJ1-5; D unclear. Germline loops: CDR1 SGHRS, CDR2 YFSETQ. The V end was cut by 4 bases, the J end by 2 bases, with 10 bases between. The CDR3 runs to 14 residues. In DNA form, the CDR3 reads TGCGCCAGCAGCGAGGAGCCAGGCAATCAGCCCCAGCATTTT. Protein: CASSEEPGNQPQHF.

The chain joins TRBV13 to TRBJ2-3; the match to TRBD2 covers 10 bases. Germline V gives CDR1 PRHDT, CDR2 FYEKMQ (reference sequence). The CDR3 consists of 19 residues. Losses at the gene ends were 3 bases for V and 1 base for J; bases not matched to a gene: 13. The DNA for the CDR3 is TGTGCCAGCAGCTTCTTTGGCCTAGCGGGAGCTCTTGGCACAGATACGCAGTATTTT. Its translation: CASSFFGLAGALGTDTQYF.

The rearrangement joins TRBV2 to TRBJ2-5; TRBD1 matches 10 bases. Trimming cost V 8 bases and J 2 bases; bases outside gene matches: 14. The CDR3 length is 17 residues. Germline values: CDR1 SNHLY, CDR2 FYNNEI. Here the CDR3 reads CASFGIQTGGRQETQYF. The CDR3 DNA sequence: TGTGCCAGCTTCGGGATCCAGACAGGGGGCCGGCAAGAGACCCAGTACTTC. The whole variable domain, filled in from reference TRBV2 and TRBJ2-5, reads EPEVTQTPSHQVTQMGQEVILRCVPISNHLYFYWYRQILGQKVEFLVSFYNNEISEKSEIFDDQFSVERPDGSNFTLKIRSTKLEDSAMYFCASFGIQTGGRQETQYFGPGTRLLVL.

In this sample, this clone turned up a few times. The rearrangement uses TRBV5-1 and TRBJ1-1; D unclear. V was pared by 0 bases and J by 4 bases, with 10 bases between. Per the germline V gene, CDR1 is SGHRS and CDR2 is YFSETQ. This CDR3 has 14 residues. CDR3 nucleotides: TGCGCCAGCAGCTTGGGTGCGATCCGCACTGAAGCTTTCTTT. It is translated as CASSLGAIRTEAFF.

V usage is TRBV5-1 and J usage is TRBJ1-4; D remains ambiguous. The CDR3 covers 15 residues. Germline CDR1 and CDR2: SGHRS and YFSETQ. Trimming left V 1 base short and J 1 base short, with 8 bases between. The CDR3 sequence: CASSLMTITNEKLFF. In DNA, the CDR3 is TGCGCCAGCAGCTTGATGACAATAACTAATGAAAAACTGTTTTTT.

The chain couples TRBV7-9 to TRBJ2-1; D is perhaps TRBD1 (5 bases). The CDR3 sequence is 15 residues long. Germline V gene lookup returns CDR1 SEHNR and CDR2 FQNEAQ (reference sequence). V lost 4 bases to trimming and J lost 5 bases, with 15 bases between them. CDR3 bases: TGTGCCAGCAGCTCCCGCCTCCCACAGGACAATGAGCAGTTCTTC. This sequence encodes CASSSRLPQDNEQFF. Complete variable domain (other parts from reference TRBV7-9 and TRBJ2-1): DTGVSQNPRHKITKRGQNVTFRCDPISEHNRLYWYRQTLGQGPEFLTYFQNEAQLEKSRLLSDRFSAERPKGSFSTLEIQRTEQGDSAMYLCASSSRLPQDNEQFFGPGTRLTVL.

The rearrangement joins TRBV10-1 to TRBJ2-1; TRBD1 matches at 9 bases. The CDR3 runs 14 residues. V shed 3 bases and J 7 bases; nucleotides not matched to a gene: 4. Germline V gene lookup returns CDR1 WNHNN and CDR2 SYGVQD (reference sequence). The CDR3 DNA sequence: TGCGCCAGCAGTGAATGGGACAGGGTGAATGAGCAGTTCTTC. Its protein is CASSEWDRVNEQFF.

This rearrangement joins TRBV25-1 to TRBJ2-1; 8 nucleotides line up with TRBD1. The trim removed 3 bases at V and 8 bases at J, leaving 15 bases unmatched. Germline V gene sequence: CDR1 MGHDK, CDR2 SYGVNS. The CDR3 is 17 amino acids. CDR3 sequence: CASSDSTGARDTYEQFF. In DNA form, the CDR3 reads TGTGCCAGCAGTGACTCGACAGGGGCTAGGGATACCTATGAGCAGTTCTTC.